This passage covers 8 T cell receptor beta chains from one sample sequenced in a study of T-cell memory formation after mild COVID-19. TCRdb analysed the 5' RACE reads with MiXCR anew, one entry per CDR3 protein. The sample has around 370,000 distinct CDR3 sequences; under 25% are singletons. The sample was PBMCs or a T cell subset sorted from them (not recorded which). All receptors derive from an adult woman who had mild COVID-19 (a few samples of this study predate the infection). Cell type and time point are not known.

This clonotype was picked up a small number of times. The CDR3 region is CASSPKAGNTEAFF. DNA for the CDR3: TGTGCCAGCAGTCCGAAAGCGGGAAACACTGAAGCTTTCTTT. The chain recombines TRBV6-5 with TRBJ1-1, with D uncertain. The CDR3 totals 14 residues. Per the germline V gene, CDR1 is MNHEY and CDR2 is SVGAGI. V lost 5 bases and J 2 bases, leaving 12 bases between the germline ends.

The chain employs TRBV29-1 and TRBJ1-5, with D possibly TRBD1 on 5 matching bases. Trimming shortened V by 6 bases and J by 6 bases, and 12 bases separated the two germline ends. This CDR3 comprises 12 residues. Germline V lookup: CDR1 SQVTM, CDR2 ANQGSEA. CDR3 DNA sequence: TGCAGCGTGGGGACGATCGGTCAGCCCCAGCATTTT. Translation: CSVGTIGQPQHF.

This clonotype was seen repeatedly, ten times or more. CDR3 bases: TGCGCCAGCAGCCCCGGACACTCTGGGGCCAACGTCCTGACTTTC. Translated, it gives CASSPGHSGANVLTF. The rearrangement links TRBV5-1 to TRBJ2-6; tentatively, D is TRBD1 (5 bases). In germline, CDR1 is SGHRS, CDR2 YFSETQ. This CDR3 is 15 amino acids long. The ends were cut back, 4 bases at V and 0 bases at J, with 8 bases in the middle.

The genes are TRBV20-1 and TRBJ1-1; 7 bases agree with TRBD1. The germline gives CDR1 DFQATT, CDR2 SNEGSKA (reference sequence). The V gene end was trimmed by 1 base and the J gene end by 3 bases; junction bases not matched to a gene: 2. CDR3 size: 13 residues. This CDR3 is CSARGQGDTEAFF. CDR3 nucleotides: TGCAGTGCTAGAGGTCAGGGGGACACTGAAGCTTTCTTT.

The CDR3 here is CASSLAARIKKSSGNTIYF. The CDR3 DNA sequence: TGTGCCAGCAGCTTAGCGGCCAGGATAAAGAAGAGCTCTGGAAACACCATATATTTT. The chain couples TRBV7-3 to TRBJ1-3; no clear D. Trimming left V 2 bases short and J 0 bases short, with 20 bases between. CDR1 is SGHTA and CDR2 is FQGTGA in the germline V gene. The length of the CDR3 is 19 residues.

Here the CDR3 DNA reads TGTGCCAGCAGTGTGGACAGCAGCACTGAAGCTTTCTTT. Amino acids: CASSVDSSTEAFF. The chain employs TRBV12-3 or TRBV12-4 and TRBJ1-1, with a possible D match to TRBD1 (6 bases). The ends were cut back, 5 bases at V and 4 bases at J, with 11 bases in the middle. The CDR3 length is 13 residues.

The chain is built from TRBV3-1 and TRBJ1-5; unclear D gene. The CDR3 is 13 amino acids. The V gene's germline CDR1 is LGHDT and CDR2 YNNKEL (reference sequence). Trimming cost V 4 bases and J 5 bases, with 9 bases left between them. CDR3 coding DNA: TGTGCCAGCAGCCTCACTAGGGATCAGCCCCAGCATTTT. Its protein is CASSLTRDQPQHF.

The J gene is TRBJ2-5, the V gene TRBV5-4; D is possibly TRBD2 (6 bases). V lost 1 base, J lost 0 bases, and 16 bases lay in between. The CDR3 length is 17 residues. Germline CDR1 SGHNT, CDR2 YYREEE (reference sequence). The CDR3, as DNA: TGTGCCAGCAGCTTGACCGGGACTCGGGCGTACCAAGAGACCCAGTACTTC. This encodes CASSLTGTRAYQETQYF.